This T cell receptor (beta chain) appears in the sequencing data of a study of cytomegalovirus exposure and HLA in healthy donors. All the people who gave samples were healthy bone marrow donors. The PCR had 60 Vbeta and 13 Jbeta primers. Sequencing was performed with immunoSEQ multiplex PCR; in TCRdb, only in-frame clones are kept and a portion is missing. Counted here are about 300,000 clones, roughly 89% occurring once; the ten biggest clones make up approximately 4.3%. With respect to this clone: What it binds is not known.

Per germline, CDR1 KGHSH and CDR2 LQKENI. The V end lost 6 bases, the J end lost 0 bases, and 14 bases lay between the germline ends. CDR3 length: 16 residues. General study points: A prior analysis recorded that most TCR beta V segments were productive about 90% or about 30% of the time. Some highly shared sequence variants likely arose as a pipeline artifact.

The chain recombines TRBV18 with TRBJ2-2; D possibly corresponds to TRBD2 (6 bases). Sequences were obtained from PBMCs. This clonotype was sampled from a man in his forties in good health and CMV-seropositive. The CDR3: CASSTYAGPNTGELFF. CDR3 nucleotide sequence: TGTGCCAGCTCGACCTACGCGGGACCGAACACCGGGGAGCTGTTTTTT.